A single sample gave rise to the 26 T cell receptor beta chains below, sequenced in a study of T cell responses to AZD1222 COVID-19 vaccine. Assay used: immunoSEQ multiplex PCR; TCRdb lists only in-frame clones, some missing. The data hold about 94,000 clones, with around 90% observed a single time. The sequencing here drew on peripheral blood, taken on day 0 of AZD1222 vaccination. Receptor source: an adult in good health.

The V and J genes are TRBV5-1 and TRBJ2-1, with D possibly being TRBD1 (6 bases). The CDR3 has 17 residues. Germline-derived CDR1 and CDR2 are SGHRS and YFSETQ. The V gene lost 0 bases and the J gene lost 2 bases, with 15 bases spanning the gap. CDR3 loop: CASSLGPNRATYNEQFF. DNA of the CDR3: TGCGCCAGCAGCTTGGGCCCAAACAGGGCTACCTACAATGAGCAGTTCTTC. Filled out from reference TRBV5-1 and TRBJ2-1, the complete variable domain reads KAGVTQTPRYLIKTRGQQVTLSCSPISGHRSVSWYQQTPGQGLQFLFEYFSETQRNKGNFPGRFSGRQFSNSRSEMNVSTLELGDSALYLCASSLGPNRATYNEQFFGPGTRLTVL.

V gene TRBV9 combines with J gene TRBJ1-1; 7 bases are a match to TRBD1. V was pared by 4 bases and J by 3 bases, with 3 bases of the junction left unmatched. This CDR3 region has 13 residues. Germline CDR1 is SGDLS and CDR2 is YYNGEE. For the CDR3, the DNA is TGTGCCAGCAGCTCCCAGGGGGACACTGAAGCTTTCTTT. This translates into CASSSQGDTEAFF.

This clone has only one observation. The V and J genes are TRBV18 and TRBJ2-3; TRBD2 matches at 7 bases. This CDR3 region has 16 residues. Germline values: CDR1 KGHSH, CDR2 LQKENI. The trim removed 1 base at V and 1 base at J, leaving 5 bases unmatched. The CDR3 region has the DNA TGTGCCAGCTCACCACGGCTGGCGGGGGGCACAGATACGCAGTATTTT. Translating gives CASSPRLAGGTDTQYF.

This clone was counted only a few times. This rearrangement joins TRBV5-4 to TRBJ1-3; the D gene is possibly TRBD1 (5 bases). Germline V CDR1 and CDR2: SGHNT, YYREEE (reference sequence). This CDR3 contains 16 residues. Trimming pared 3 bases from V and 5 bases from J, leaving 18 bases between. CDR3 loop: CASSSRTNNIRNTIYF. CDR3 in DNA: TGTGCCAGCAGCTCCCGGACAAATAATATCAGAAACACCATATATTTT.

V usage is TRBV4-1 and J usage is TRBJ1-1; the D is unclear. Germline values: CDR1 MGHRA, CDR2 YSYEKL. V dropped 0 bases and J dropped 4 bases, with 6 bases sitting between them. The CDR3 loop spans 13 amino acids. For the CDR3, the DNA is TGCGCCAGCAGCCAAGATAAAGGCACTGAAGCTTTCTTT. Translated: CASSQDKGTEAFF.

This clone has just a few counts. The rearrangement links TRBV2 to TRBJ2-5; D ambiguous. This CDR3 has 13 amino acids. Germline loops: CDR1 SNHLY, CDR2 FYNNEI. The ends were cut back, 3 bases at V and 1 base at J, with 6 bases in the middle. CDR3 in amino acids: CASSEDSQETQYF. The DNA for the CDR3 is TGTGCCAGCAGTGAGGATTCCCAAGAGACCCAGTACTTC.

The CDR3 here is CASSIYGTGNTEAFF. The CDR3 DNA reads TGTGCCAGTAGTATTTACGGGACGGGGAACACTGAAGCTTTCTTT. This sequence joins TRBV19 and TRBJ1-1; tentatively, D is TRBD1 (5 bases). The CDR3 length is 15 residues. V lost 3 bases to trimming and J lost 1 base, with 12 bases between them. Germline V CDR1 and CDR2: LNHDA, SQIVND (reference sequence).

This chain links TRBV6-5 with TRBJ1-2, with D possibly matching TRBD1 (5 bases). The germline gives CDR1 MNHEY, CDR2 SVGAGI. Between the trimmed V and J ends, which lost 2 bases and 2 bases, there was a span of 9 bases. The CDR3 length is 14 residues. CDR3 in amino acids: CASSYGGFNYGYTF. In DNA form, the CDR3 reads TGTGCCAGCAGTTACGGGGGGTTCAACTATGGCTACACCTTC.

The chain carries TRBV6-5 and TRBJ2-7; TRBD2 matches at 13 bases. J gave up 4 bases and V 4 bases, and 1 base lay outside the gene matches. CDR3 length equals 14 residues. Germline values: CDR1 MNHEY, CDR2 SVGAGI. CDR3 DNA sequence: TGTGCCAGCAGTTTACTAGCGGGGGGGTACGAGCAGTACTTC. This gives the protein CASSLLAGGYEQYF.

This chain links TRBV4-1 with TRBJ1-6; D is undetermined. The germline gives CDR1 MGHRA, CDR2 YSYEKL. V was clipped by 0 bases and J by 6 bases, with 12 bases between them. The CDR3 has 16 amino acids. The CDR3 region has the DNA TGCGCCAGCAGCCAAGATCGTGACCGAGGTAATTCACCCCTCCACTTT. Translation: CASSQDRDRGNSPLHF.

J is TRBJ2-1 and V is TRBV4-3; the match to TRBD2 covers 14 bases. Germline CDR1 and CDR2: LGHNA and YSLEER. The CDR3 is 18 amino acids. Trimming at V came to 0 bases and at J to 5 bases, leaving 6 bases not matched to a gene. CDR3: CASSQDPGLAGGDNEQFF. CDR3 coding DNA: TGCGCCAGCAGCCAAGATCCCGGACTAGCGGGGGGAGACAATGAGCAGTTCTTC.

V and J are TRBV6-6 and TRBJ1-1; D is uncertain. The CDR3 runs 11 residues. Looked up from germline, CDR1 is MNHNY and CDR2 is SVGAGI (reference sequence). V was trimmed by 5 bases and J by 5 bases, leaving 6 bases between them. The chain's CDR3 is CASSQKTEAFF. The CDR3 DNA follows: TGTGCCAGCAGTCAGAAGACTGAAGCTTTCTTT.

A few counts support this clone. This chain uses TRBV3-1 (or the pseudogene TRBV3-2) with TRBJ2-3; D is tentatively TRBD1 or TRBD2 (6 bases each). Per germline, CDR1 LGHDT and CDR2 YNNKEL (reference sequence). The CDR3 covers 15 residues. The germline V and J ends were trimmed by 1 base and 2 bases, with 10 bases remaining between them. The CDR3 sequence: CASSQAGANTDTQYF. DNA for the CDR3: TGTGCCAGCAGCCAAGCGGGGGCCAACACAGATACGCAGTATTTT.

This clone was seen just once. This rearrangement joins TRBV19 to TRBJ1-6; D is perhaps TRBD1 (6 bases). This CDR3 comprises 15 residues. V was pared by 3 bases and J by 9 bases, with 15 bases between. Germline V CDR1 and CDR2: LNHDA, SQIVND (reference sequence). For the CDR3, the DNA is TGTGCCAGTAGTATTCTCTCCGTAGGGGGTTCACCCCTCCACTTT. Protein sequence: CASSILSVGGSPLHF.

This chain joins TRBV21-1 and TRBJ1-1. TRBV21-1 is a documented pseudogene. The CDR3 is made up of 17 amino acids. The CDR3 DNA follows: TGTGCCAGCAGCAGTCCTCCATCTTCGAGGGCGGACACTGAAGCTTTCTTT. Protein: CASSSPPSSRADTEAFF.

This clone was seen a handful of times. This chain connects TRBV4-3 to TRBJ2-7; tentatively, D is TRBD2 (7 bases). The CDR3 runs 15 residues. V lost 0 bases and J lost 6, with 15 bases in between. Germline CDR1 is LGHNA and CDR2 is YSLEER. CDR3 protein: CASSQDIRGAGEQYF. As DNA, the CDR3 is TGCGCCAGCAGCCAAGATATACGGGGGGCGGGCGAGCAGTACTTC.

The J gene is TRBJ2-3, the V gene TRBV7-3; D might be TRBD2 (6 bases). The germline V gene has CDR1 SGHTA and CDR2 FQGTGA. This CDR3 has 13 residues. The V and J ends lost 5 bases and 5 bases respectively, with 11 bases between them. CDR3 sequence (DNA): TGTGCCAGCAGCCCCCCGCGGGAAGATACGCAGTATTTT. Amino acids: CASSPPREDTQYF.

CDR3 DNA: TGCAGCGTTGCCCCGGGTCGTTTGTCTGGCTACACCTTC. Translated, it gives CSVAPGRLSGYTF. The V gene is TRBV29-1, the J gene TRBJ1-2, with D hard to call. V was clipped by 4 bases and J by 7 bases, with 16 bases between them. The CDR3 sequence is 13 residues long. Looked up from germline, CDR1 is SQVTM and CDR2 is ANQGSEA. Combining the CDR3 with reference TRBV29-1 and TRBJ1-2 gives the whole variable domain SAVISQKPSRDICQRGTSLTIQCQVDSQVTMMFWYRQQPGQSLTLIATANQGSEATYESGFVIDKFPISRPNLTFSTLTVSNMSPEDSSIYLCSVAPGRLSGYTFGSGTRLTVV.

The gene calls are TRBV6-2 or TRBV6-3 and TRBJ1-6, with D possibly matching TRBD1 (5 bases). The CDR3 totals 18 residues. Germline CDR1 and CDR2: MNHEY and SVGEGT. V lost 0 bases, J lost 5 bases, and 17 bases lay in between. CDR3 amino acids: CASSYSPRARLHNSPLHF. CDR3 DNA: TGTGCCAGCAGTTACTCCCCCAGGGCGAGGCTCCATAATTCACCCCTCCACTTT.

The rearrangement uses TRBV9 and TRBJ1-1; TRBD1 matches 7 bases. The germline V gene has CDR1 SGDLS and CDR2 YYNGEE. V lost 1 base to trimming and J lost 6 bases; unmatched junction nucleotides: 6. The length of the CDR3 is 14 residues. The CDR3 nucleotides read TGTGCCAGCAGCGTATTAGGGGGCAGAGCTGAAGCTTTCTTT. Translated, it gives CASSVLGGRAEAFF.

The chain carries TRBV6-5 and TRBJ1-5; possible D gene TRBD1, 6 bases. The V gene lost 8 bases and the J gene lost 3 bases, with 17 bases spanning the gap. Looked up from germline, CDR1 is MNHEY and CDR2 is SVGAGI. CDR3 length: 15 amino acids. This CDR3 reads CASGTGTLDNQPQHF. CDR3 sequence (DNA): TGTGCCAGCGGGACCGGGACACTAGACAATCAGCCCCAGCATTTT.

The rearrangement uses TRBV3-1 (or the pseudogene TRBV3-2) and TRBJ2-1; D might be TRBD2 (6 bases). This CDR3 is built from 14 residues. In germline, CDR1 is LGHDT, CDR2 YNNKEL (reference sequence). V was shortened by 7 bases and J by 4 bases, with 14 bases between the two germline ends. The CDR3 spells CASTPTGGYNEQFF. For the CDR3, the DNA is TGTGCCAGCACCCCTACTGGGGGGTACAATGAGCAGTTCTTC.

The CDR3 here is CASSGLEVKETQYF. The CDR3 nucleotides are TGTGCCAGCAGCGGTTTGGAGGTGAAAGAGACCCAGTACTTC. The chain employs TRBV25-1 and TRBJ2-5; maybe TRBD2 (5 bases). Per germline, CDR1 MGHDK and CDR2 SYGVNS. Trimming pared 6 bases from V and 3 bases from J, leaving 14 bases between. The CDR3 loop spans 14 amino acids.

This clone was recorded only once. The rearrangement joins TRBV7-2 to TRBJ1-2; TRBD1 matches at 9 bases. The CDR3 is 15 residues long. J lost 6 bases, V lost 5 bases, and 10 bases had no gene match. Germline CDR1 is SGHTA and CDR2 is FQGNSA. CDR3 nucleotide sequence: TGTGCCAGCAGCCGCACCGGGACAGGGTTACATGGCTACACCTTC. Translation gives CASSRTGTGLHGYTF.

V is TRBV2 and J is TRBJ1-4, with no clear D. The germline V and J ends were trimmed by 3 bases and 7 bases, with 9 bases remaining between them. Germline V gene data show CDR1 as SNHLY and CDR2 as FYNNEI. The CDR3 is 13 amino acids. The CDR3 nucleotides are TGTGCCAGCAGTGATCCTCCCTCTGAAAAACTGTTTTTT. As protein: CASSDPPSEKLFF.

J is TRBJ1-1 and V is TRBV3-1 (or the pseudogene TRBV3-2); D is perhaps TRBD1 (6 bases). The CDR3 loop spans 15 amino acids. CDR1 and CDR2 (germline): LGHDT, YNNKEL (reference sequence). V was clipped by 6 bases and J by 5 bases, with 19 bases between them. CDR3 protein: CASRLKAGARTEAFF. The CDR3 nucleotides are TGTGCCAGCAGACTCAAGGCAGGGGCGCGAACTGAAGCTTTCTTT.